One and the same sample provided the 22 T cell receptor beta chains below, sequenced in a study of T cell repertoires in cytomegalovirus infection (dated by TCRdb to between 2018 and 2021). The instrument was an Illumina HiSeq 1500. TCRdb trimmed public reads at Q25 via fastp, called clones via MiXCR and kept in-frame beta chains. Each record represents a unique CDR3 protein, reported with the most common genes and DNA among its rows. The sample table records about 230,000 distinct CDR3 sequences; under 25% of these occur just once. The leading ten clones occupy roughly 18% of the sample. Sequencing input: CD8+ T cells from PBMCs. These receptors were taken from a human donor in good health (CMV status not recorded). Some clones in this sample may be carry-over from other donors' samples.

This clonotype turned up a few times. The chain carries TRBV7-9 and TRBJ2-1; 8 nucleotides agree with TRBD1. Germline trimming cut 6 bases from V and 7 bases from J; bases unmatched to any gene: 8. This CDR3 comprises 14 residues. CDR1 is SEHNR, CDR2 FQNEAQ, per germline (reference sequence). The CDR3 here is CASRIQGGPNEQFF. CDR3 nucleotide sequence: TGTGCCAGCAGGATACAGGGGGGCCCTAATGAGCAGTTCTTC.

This clonotype has a count of ten or more. The chain employs TRBV7-2 and TRBJ2-1; 10 bases align to TRBD2. The germline V gene has CDR1 SGHTA and CDR2 FQGNSA. The CDR3 has 16 residues. Trimming took 7 bases from V and 2 from J; bases not matched to a gene: 8. The CDR3 reads CASTLSGGGPYNEQFF. The CDR3 DNA reads as TGTGCCAGCACCTTGAGCGGGGGGGGCCCCTACAATGAGCAGTTCTTC. The full variable domain, rest sourced from reference TRBV7-2 and TRBJ2-1, is GAGVSQSPSNKVTEKGKDVELRCDPISGHTALYWYRQSLGQGLEFLIYFQGNSAPDKSGLPSDRFSAERTGGSVSTLTIQRTQQEDSAVYLCASTLSGGGPYNEQFFGPGTRLTVL.

This clonotype appeared a few times. This rearrangement joins TRBV7-6 to TRBJ2-5, with D possibly being TRBD1 (6 bases). Germline-derived CDR1 and CDR2 are SGHVS and FNYEAQ. The CDR3 loop spans 15 amino acids. V dropped 2 bases and J dropped 2 bases, with 12 bases sitting between them. CDR3 sequence: CASSLTGQLQETQYF. In DNA, the CDR3 is TGTGCCAGCAGCTTAACCGGACAGTTACAAGAGACCCAGTACTTC.

This clonotype has just a few counts. The rearrangement links TRBV19 to TRBJ2-1; TRBD1 matches 10 bases. This CDR3 comprises 15 residues. Germline values: CDR1 LNHDA, CDR2 SQIVND (reference sequence). V was clipped by 5 bases and J by 7 bases; unmatched bases: 8. CDR3 sequence (DNA): TGTGCCAGTAGTCTGACAGGGGGCGCTTTGAATGAGCAGTTCTTC. Amino acids: CASSLTGGALNEQFF. The full variable domain, its missing parts supplied by reference TRBV19 and TRBJ2-1, is DGGITQSPKYLFRKEGQNVTLSCEQNLNHDAMYWYRQDPGQGLRLIYYSQIVNDFQKGDIAEGYSVSREKKESFPLTVTSAQKNPTAFYLCASSLTGGALNEQFFGPGTRLTVL.

Only a few counts were recorded for this clonotype. The rearrangement uses TRBV7-2 and TRBJ1-1; 7 nucleotides align to TRBD1. CDR1 is SGHTA and CDR2 is FQGNSA in the germline V gene. The CDR3 length is 13 residues. The ends lost 3 bases at V and 6 bases at J; junction bases unmatched: 4. The CDR3 DNA reads as TGTGCCAGCAGCTTGACAGGGAGGGCTGAAGCTTTCTTT. Its translation is CASSLTGRAEAFF.

This clonotype showed up just a few times. The chain couples TRBV25-1 to TRBJ2-7; 9 nucleotides agree with TRBD1. Germline V lookup: CDR1 MGHDK, CDR2 SYGVNS. The CDR3 has 15 amino acids. The ends lost 3 bases at V and 3 bases at J; junction bases unmatched: 6. The CDR3 DNA reads as TGTGCCAGCAGTGAGGGGGACAGGGAAGTCTACGAGCAGTACTTC. Residues: CASSEGDREVYEQYF.

As for this clonotype: A much larger clone is a single base away; this may be a read error. V gene TRBV9 combines with J gene TRBJ2-7, with D uncertain. Trimming shortened V by 4 bases and J by 2 bases, and 13 bases separated the two germline ends. Germline CDR1 reads SGDLS; CDR2 reads YYNGEE. The CDR3 length is 14 residues. Here the CDR3 DNA reads TGTGCCAGCAGCTTTGAATCGTCCCCCTACGAGCAGTACTTC. Translating it yields CASSFESSPYEQYF. Full variable domain (outside the CDR3, taken from reference TRBV9 and TRBJ2-7): DSGVTQTPKHLITATGQRVTLRCSPRSGDLSVYWYQQSLDQGLQFLIQYYNGEERAKGNILERFSAQQFPDLHSELNLSSLELGDSALYFCASSFESSPYEQYFGPGTRLTVT.

The chain carries TRBV2 and TRBJ1-1, with TRBD1 matching 7 bases. The germline V gene encodes CDR1 SNHLY and CDR2 FYNNEI. The CDR3 sequence is 13 residues long. Trimming cost V 3 bases and J 6 bases; bases outside gene matches: 4. The CDR3 protein is CASSDPGTAEAFF. The CDR3 DNA is TGTGCCAGCAGTGACCCCGGGACAGCTGAAGCTTTCTTT.

This clonotype was seen many times. The chain employs TRBV12-3 or TRBV12-4 and TRBJ1-2, with D possibly being TRBD1 (6 bases). The V and J ends lost 6 bases and 8 bases respectively, with 22 bases between them. The CDR3 loop spans 15 amino acids. The CDR3 sequence is CASSPTTGNPSGYTF. The CDR3 nucleotides read TGTGCCAGCAGCCCTACCACAGGGAACCCCTCCGGCTACACCTTC.

The CDR3, as DNA: TGTGCCAGCAGTTACTCAGGACAGGGCAGATCGACTGAAGCTTTCTTT. Its protein is CASSYSGQGRSTEAFF. The V and J genes are TRBV6-6 and TRBJ1-1; 8 positions match TRBD1. CDR3 length: 16 residues. After removal of 0 bases from V and 5 bases from J, the junction contained 8 bases not matched to a gene. CDR1 and CDR2 from the germline V gene are MNHNY and SVGAGI (reference sequence).

This clonotype was recorded many times. The rearrangement uses TRBV4-1 and TRBJ2-1; 10 bases are a match to TRBD1. Per the germline V gene, CDR1 is MGHRA and CDR2 is YSYEKL. This CDR3 is 14 amino acids long. V lost 5 bases, J lost 6 bases, and 4 bases stayed unmatched. DNA for the CDR3: TGCGCCAGCAGCTACCGGGACAGGGGCAATGAGCAGTTCTTC. Amino acid sequence: CASSYRDRGNEQFF.

The rearrangement uses TRBV14 and TRBJ2-2; D possibly corresponds to TRBD2 (6 bases). The CDR3 runs 16 residues. Germline CDR1 is SGHDN and CDR2 is FVKESK. The V end was cut by 4 bases, the J end by 4 bases, with 16 bases between. The CDR3 is CASSPGLTQATGELFF. Written as DNA, the CDR3 is TGTGCCAGCAGCCCGGGACTTACTCAGGCCACCGGGGAGCTGTTTTTT. Filled out from reference TRBV14 and TRBJ2-2, the complete variable domain reads EAGVTQFPSHSVIEKGQTVTLRCDPISGHDNLYWYRRVMGKEIKFLLHFVKESKQDESGMPNNRFLAERTGGTYSTLKVQPAELEDSGVYFCASSPGLTQATGELFFGEGSRLTVL.

The V gene is TRBV20-1, the J gene TRBJ1-2; D not resolved. Germline CDR1 and CDR2: DFQATT and SNEGSKA (reference sequence). The V end lost 5 bases, the J end lost 3 bases, and 7 bases lay between the germline ends. This CDR3 contains 11 residues. The CDR3 bases are TGCAGTGCTCCTACGCACTATGGCTACACCTTC. Translation gives CSAPTHYGYTF.

This clonotype was seen a single time. The chain is built from TRBV19 and TRBJ1-1, with D tentatively TRBD1 (6 bases). The germline V and J ends were trimmed by 4 bases and 7 bases, with 22 bases remaining between them. Germline CDR1 and CDR2: LNHDA and SQIVND (reference sequence). This CDR3 spans 16 amino acids. CDR3 protein: CASSSRDRSYQSEAFF. CDR3 bases: TGTGCCAGTAGTAGCCGCGACAGGAGTTACCAAAGTGAAGCTTTCTTT.

Points on this clonotype: No conserved phenylalanine or tryptophan is present at the end of the CDR3, so a read error is the likely explanation. This chain uses TRBV7-8 with TRBJ1-1; D unresolved. Germline V gene sequence: CDR1 SGHVS, CDR2 FQNEAQ. CDR3 length equals 15 residues. V lost 1 base, J lost 1 base, and 10 bases lay in between. CDR3 loop: CASSLVPWPNTEAFL. The CDR3 DNA follows: TGTGCCAGCAGCTTAGTACCTTGGCCGAACACTGAAGCTTTCTTG.

This clonotype was detected many times. This sequence joins TRBV19 and TRBJ2-1; no reliable D call. V lost 9 bases to trimming and J lost 4 bases, with 10 bases between them. The CDR3 runs to 12 residues. Per germline, CDR1 LNHDA and CDR2 SQIVND (reference sequence). The chain's CDR3 is CASQFGYNEQFF. In DNA, the CDR3 is TGTGCCAGCCAATTTGGGTACAATGAGCAGTTCTTC.

The rearrangement joins TRBV18 to TRBJ1-1; D perhaps matches TRBD1 (6 bases). V was shortened by 1 base and J by 4 bases, with 19 bases between the two germline ends. There are 17 residues in the CDR3. Per the germline V gene, CDR1 is KGHSH and CDR2 is LQKENI. CDR3 DNA: TGTGCCAGCTCACCACGAGGTACAGGGAAATCCCGCACTGAAGCTTTCTTT. It translates to CASSPRGTGKSRTEAFF.

This rearrangement joins TRBV19 to TRBJ1-4; 7 nucleotides agree with TRBD1. The CDR3 loop spans 17 amino acids. Trimming at V came to 3 bases and at J to 7 bases, leaving 14 bases not matched to a gene. Germline CDR1 is LNHDA and CDR2 is SQIVND (reference sequence). CDR3 sequence: CASSIDRVIFQREKLFF. CDR3 DNA: TGTGCCAGTAGTATTGACAGGGTTATTTTCCAGCGTGAAAAACTGTTTTTT. The full variable domain, with the rest looked up from reference TRBV19 and TRBJ1-4, is DGGITQSPKYLFRKEGQNVTLSCEQNLNHDAMYWYRQDPGQGLRLIYYSQIVNDFQKGDIAEGYSVSREKKESFPLTVTSAQKNPTAFYLCASSIDRVIFQREKLFFGSGTQLSVL.

The sample holds a few counts of this clonotype. The chain is built from TRBV6-1 and TRBJ2-7; 8 bases map to TRBD1. Germline assignment: CDR1 MNHNS and CDR2 SASEGT. After removal of 5 bases from V and 1 base from J, the junction contained 7 bases not matched to a gene. The CDR3 is 15 amino acids. CDR3 coding DNA: TGTGCCAGCAGTTATTCAGGGGGCGCTTCCTACGAGCAGTACTTC. Its translation is CASSYSGGASYEQYF.

In this sample, this clonotype turned up many times. This sequence joins TRBV7-8 and TRBJ1-5, with unresolved D. Deletions cut 3 bases from V and 4 bases from J, with 4 bases between. Germline CDR1 SGHVS, CDR2 FQNEAQ. The length of the CDR3 is 12 residues. CDR3 in DNA: TGTGCCAGCAGCTTTGTGAATCAGCCCCAGCATTTT. Amino acid sequence: CASSFVNQPQHF.

This chain joins TRBV7-2 and TRBJ2-6, with a possible D match to TRBD2 (5 bases). Germline V gene data show CDR1 as SGHTA and CDR2 as FQGNSA. V lost 1 base, J lost 2 bases, and 12 bases lay in between. The CDR3 contains 17 residues. CDR3 region: CASSLVRRRPGANVLTF. Written as DNA, the CDR3 is TGTGCCAGCAGCTTAGTCCGGAGGCGTCCTGGGGCCAACGTCCTGACTTTC.

The CDR3 loop is CASRILVVFHEQYF. The CDR3 DNA sequence: TGTGCCAGCAGGATACTCGTAGTATTCCACGAGCAGTACTTC. The V gene is TRBV6-4, the J gene TRBJ2-7; D is uncertain. Trimming shortened V by 6 bases and J by 5 bases, and 17 bases separated the two germline ends. CDR3 size: 14 residues. CDR1 MRHNA and CDR2 SNTAGT come from the germline V gene.